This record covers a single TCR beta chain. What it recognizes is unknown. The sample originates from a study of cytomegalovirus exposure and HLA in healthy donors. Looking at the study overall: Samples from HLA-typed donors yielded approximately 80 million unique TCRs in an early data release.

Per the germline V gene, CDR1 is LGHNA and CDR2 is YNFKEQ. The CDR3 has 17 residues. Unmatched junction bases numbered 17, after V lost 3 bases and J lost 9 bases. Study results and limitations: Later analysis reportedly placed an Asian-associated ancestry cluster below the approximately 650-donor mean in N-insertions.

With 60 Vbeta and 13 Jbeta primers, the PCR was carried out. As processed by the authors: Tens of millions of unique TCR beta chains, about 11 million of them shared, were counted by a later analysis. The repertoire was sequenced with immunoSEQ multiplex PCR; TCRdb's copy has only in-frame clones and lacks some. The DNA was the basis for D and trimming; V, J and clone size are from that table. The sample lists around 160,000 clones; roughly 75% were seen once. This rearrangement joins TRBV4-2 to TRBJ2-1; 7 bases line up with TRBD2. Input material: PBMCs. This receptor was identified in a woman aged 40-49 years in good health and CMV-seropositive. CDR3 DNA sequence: TGTGCCAGCAGCCACAACCCCGGGACTATCCCTTCCGCTGAGCAGTTCTTC. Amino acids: CASSHNPGTIPSAEQFF.